The TCR beta chain under discussion was sequenced for a study of regulatory T cells in long-lasting Graves disease. Turning to this clonotype: What it binds is unknown.

The time point here: newly diagnosed GD, antithyroid drugs for less than 3 months. Extracted PBMC RNA gave rise to the TCR library. All patients originated from an endocrinology department located in Xi'an, China. Whole-study results and caveats: Patients with persistent disease showed a bias toward TRBV28, TRBJ1-2 and TRBJ2-5.

Researchers made TCR beta libraries by using iRepertoire HTBI primers and running Arm-PCR on CDR3 regions. TCRdb independently ran MiXCR on the multiplex PCR reads; one entry per CDR3 protein. The repertoire includes about 540,000 distinct CDR3 sequences, roughly 14% of them detected once, and 8% to 10% sits in the top ten. Deletions cut 0 bases from V and 0 bases from J, with 15 bases between. CDR3 length equals 18 residues. CDR1 and CDR2 from the germline V gene are MGHRA and YSYEKL. This sample also appeared in a second study, on T cells in Graves' hyperthyroidism and ophthalmopathy. That publication notes: Primed by the HTBI set, a first-round RT-PCR was run on the TCR CDR3. Most thyroid clonotypes that were expanded above 0.001 also turned up in blood.

The specimen was peripheral blood mononuclear cells (PBMCs), collected at new diagnosis, from a patient treated with antithyroid drugs. V and J are TRBV4-1 and TRBJ1-5; D is unclear. The clonotype comes from a man aged 30 to 39 with Graves disease. This chain's CDR3 is CASSQETWWVGSNQPQHF. CDR3 in DNA: TGCGCCAGCAGCCAAGAAACATGGTGGGTGGGTAGCAATCAGCCCCAGCATTTT.